This TCR beta chain is drawn from a study of cytomegalovirus exposure and HLA in healthy donors. Study outcomes and limitations: In a later analysis, the majority of CMV-associated beta chains seemingly showed HLA restriction. Later, TCR association rates were found to vary by HLA locus, highest for DRB1 and lowest for HLA-C.

This clone has only one observation. Its specificity is not known. A multiplex PCR was run with 60 Vbeta primers and 13 Jbeta primers. The assay was immunoSEQ multiplex PCR, and TCRdb's table has in-frame clones only and misses some. The table includes roughly 150,000 clones, around four fifths detected once. CDR1 and CDR2 from the germline V gene are ENHRY and SYGVKD. V lost 6 bases to trimming and J lost 7 bases; unmatched junction nucleotides: 4. The length of the CDR3 is 13 residues. The sequence came from a male donor in good health and CMV-seronegative. The V and J genes are TRBV10-3 and TRBJ2-2, with 8 bases lining up with TRBD2. Sequencing was performed on PBMCs. The CDR3 is CAISGRAVGELFF. The CDR3 DNA follows: TGTGCCATCAGCGGGAGGGCGGTCGGGGAGCTGTTTTTT.